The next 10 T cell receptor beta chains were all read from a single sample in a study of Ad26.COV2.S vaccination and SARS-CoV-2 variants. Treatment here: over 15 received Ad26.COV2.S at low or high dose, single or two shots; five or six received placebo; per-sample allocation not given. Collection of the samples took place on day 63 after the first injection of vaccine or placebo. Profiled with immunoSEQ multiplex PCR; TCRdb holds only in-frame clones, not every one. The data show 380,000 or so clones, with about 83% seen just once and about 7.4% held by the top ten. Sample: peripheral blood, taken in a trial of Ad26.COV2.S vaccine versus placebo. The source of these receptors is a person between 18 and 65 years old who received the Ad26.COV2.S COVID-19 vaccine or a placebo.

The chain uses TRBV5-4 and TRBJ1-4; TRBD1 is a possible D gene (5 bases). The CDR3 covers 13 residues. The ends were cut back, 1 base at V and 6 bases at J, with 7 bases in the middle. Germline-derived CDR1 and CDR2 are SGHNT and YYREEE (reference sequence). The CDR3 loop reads CASSLWGDEKLFF. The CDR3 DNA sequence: TGTGCCAGCAGCTTGTGGGGGGATGAAAAACTGTTTTTT. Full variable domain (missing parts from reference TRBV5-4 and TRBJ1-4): ETGVTQSPTHLIKTRGQQVTLRCSSQSGHNTVSWYQQALGQGPQFIFQYYREEENGRGNFPPRFSGLQFPNYSSELNVNALELDDSALYLCASSLWGDEKLFFGSGTQLSVL.

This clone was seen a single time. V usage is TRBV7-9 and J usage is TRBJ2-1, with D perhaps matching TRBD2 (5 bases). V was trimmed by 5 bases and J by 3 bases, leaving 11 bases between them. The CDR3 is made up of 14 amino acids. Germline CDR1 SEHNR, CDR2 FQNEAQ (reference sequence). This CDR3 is CASSPVAGYNEQFF. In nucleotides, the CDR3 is TGTGCCAGCAGCCCTGTCGCGGGCTACAATGAGCAGTTCTTC. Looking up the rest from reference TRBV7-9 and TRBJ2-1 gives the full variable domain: DTGVSQNPRHKITKRGQNVTFRCDPISEHNRLYWYRQTLGQGPEFLTYFQNEAQLEKSRLLSDRFSAERPKGSFSTLEIQRTEQGDSAMYLCASSPVAGYNEQFFGPGTRLTVL.

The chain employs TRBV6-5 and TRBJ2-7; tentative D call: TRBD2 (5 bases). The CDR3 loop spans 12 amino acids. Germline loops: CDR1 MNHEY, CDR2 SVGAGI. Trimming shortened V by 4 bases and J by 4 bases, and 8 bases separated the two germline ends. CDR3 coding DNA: TGTGCCAGCAGTTCTCTAGCATACGAGCAGTACTTC. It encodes CASSSLAYEQYF.

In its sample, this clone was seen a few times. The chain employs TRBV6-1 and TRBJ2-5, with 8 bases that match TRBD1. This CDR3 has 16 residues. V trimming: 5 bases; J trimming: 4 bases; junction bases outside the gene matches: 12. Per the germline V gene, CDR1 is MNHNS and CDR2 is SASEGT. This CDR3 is CASSQDYQGAIETQYF. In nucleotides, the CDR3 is TGTGCCAGCAGTCAAGACTACCAGGGGGCTATAGAGACCCAGTACTTC.

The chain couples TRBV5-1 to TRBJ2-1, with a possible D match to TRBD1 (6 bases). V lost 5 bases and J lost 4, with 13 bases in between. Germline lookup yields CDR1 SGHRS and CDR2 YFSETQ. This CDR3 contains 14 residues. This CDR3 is CASSVDRRYNEQFF. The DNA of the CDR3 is TGCGCCAGCAGTGTCGACAGGAGATACAATGAGCAGTTCTTC.

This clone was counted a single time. CDR3 in amino acids: CASSSGHSYEQYF. The DNA for the CDR3 is TGTGCCAGCTCTAGCGGACACTCCTACGAGCAGTACTTC. The gene calls are TRBV19 and TRBJ2-7; TRBD2 matches at 7 bases. V shed 9 bases and J 0 bases; nucleotides not matched to a gene: 5. Germline V gene lookup returns CDR1 LNHDA and CDR2 SQIVND (reference sequence). The CDR3 is made up of 13 amino acids.

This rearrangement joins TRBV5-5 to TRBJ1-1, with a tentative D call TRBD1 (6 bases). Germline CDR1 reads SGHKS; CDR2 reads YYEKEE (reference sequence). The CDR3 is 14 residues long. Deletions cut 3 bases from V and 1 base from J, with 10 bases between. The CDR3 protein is CASSSQGQNTEAFF. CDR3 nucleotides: TGTGCCAGCAGCTCCCAGGGACAGAACACTGAAGCTTTCTTT.

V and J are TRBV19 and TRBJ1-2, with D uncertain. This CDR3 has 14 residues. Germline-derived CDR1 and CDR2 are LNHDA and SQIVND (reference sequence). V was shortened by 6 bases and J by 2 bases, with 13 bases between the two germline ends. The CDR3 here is CASSPAGANYGYTF. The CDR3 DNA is TGTGCCAGTAGCCCCGCGGGCGCCAACTATGGCTACACCTTC.

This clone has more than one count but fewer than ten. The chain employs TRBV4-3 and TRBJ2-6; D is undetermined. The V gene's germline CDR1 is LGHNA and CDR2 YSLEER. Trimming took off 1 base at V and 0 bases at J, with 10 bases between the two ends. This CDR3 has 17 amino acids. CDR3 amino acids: CASSQGSSISGANVLTF. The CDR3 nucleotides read TGCGCCAGCAGCCAAGGGTCATCGATCTCTGGGGCCAACGTCCTGACTTTC.

The CDR3 nucleotides are TGTGCCAGCAGTTTATCCGCGGGACTTGTGTCCTACGAGCAGTACTTC. It encodes CASSLSAGLVSYEQYF. The V call is TRBV27, the J call TRBJ2-7; D possibly corresponds to TRBD2 (6 bases). V lost 0 bases, J lost 1 base, and 13 bases lay in between. Germline V gene sequence: CDR1 MNHEY, CDR2 SMNVEV (reference sequence). CDR3 length: 16 residues.